These 9 T cell receptor beta chains came from one sample sequenced in a study of T-cell memory formation after mild COVID-19. Each CDR3 protein is one row after TCRdb ran MiXCR on the 5' RACE reads. Among about 300,000 distinct CDR3 sequences listed, approximately 20% were seen once. Source material: PBMCs or a T cell subset sorted from them (not recorded which). These receptors were obtained from a young man who had mild COVID-19 (a few samples of this study predate the infection). Cell type and time point are not known.

The V and J genes are TRBV11-2 and TRBJ2-2, with 10 positions matching TRBD1. Germline CDR1 SGHAT, CDR2 FQNNGV. V was pared by 0 bases and J by 4 bases, with 8 bases of the junction left unmatched. The CDR3 covers 18 residues. The DNA of the CDR3 is TGTGCCAGCAGCTTAGATCGAGGGTGGACAGGGGGCACCGGGGAGCTGTTTTTT. Translation: CASSLDRGWTGGTGELFF.

A few counts support this clonotype. This chain joins TRBV5-1 and TRBJ2-1; 12 positions agree with TRBD1. The length of the CDR3 is 15 residues. V was pared by 4 bases and J by 8 bases, with 7 bases of the junction left unmatched. From germline, CDR1 is SGHRS and CDR2 YFSETQ. The CDR3 nucleotides read TGCGCCAGCAGCCCCGGGACAGGGGGCGTATATGAGCAGTTCTTC. Its protein product is CASSPGTGGVYEQFF.

This clonotype turned up a few times. This chain links TRBV15 with TRBJ1-3, with D possibly being TRBD1 (6 bases). Trimming pared 0 bases from V and 4 bases from J, leaving 13 bases between. Germline V gene sequence: CDR1 LNHNV, CDR2 YYDKDF (reference sequence). This CDR3 is 16 amino acids long. The CDR3 region is CATSREIGQYGNTIYF. CDR3 nucleotide sequence: TGTGCCACCAGCAGAGAAATAGGACAGTACGGAAACACCATATATTTT.

The rearrangement uses TRBV15 and TRBJ1-2; TRBD1 agrees at 7 bases. In germline, CDR1 is LNHNV, CDR2 YYDKDF (reference sequence). This CDR3 comprises 14 residues. V trimming: 2 bases; J trimming: 6 bases; junction bases outside the gene matches: 6. DNA for the CDR3: TGTGCCACCAGCAGAAGCGGGACAGCGGATGGCTACACCTTC. Amino acids: CATSRSGTADGYTF.

The CDR3: CSARDQGAYSYEQYF. In nucleotides, the CDR3 is TGCAGTGCTAGAGATCAGGGGGCCTACTCCTACGAGCAGTACTTC. The J gene is TRBJ2-7, the V gene TRBV20-1, with 8 bases aligning to TRBD1. With 0 bases clipped from V and 0 bases from J, the junction kept 4 bases outside the gene matches. Germline loops: CDR1 DFQATT, CDR2 SNEGSKA (reference sequence). The CDR3 sequence is 15 residues long.

CDR3 coding DNA: TGTGCCAGCAGCAAATATCCGGGACCTACCCATTACAATGAGCAGTTCTTC. As protein: CASSKYPGPTHYNEQFF. The chain recombines TRBV6-2 or TRBV6-3 with TRBJ2-1, with D perhaps assigned TRBD1 or TRBD2 (5 bases each). With 6 bases removed from V and 4 bases from J, the gap between germline ends came to 22 bases. The germline CDR1 and CDR2 sequences are MNHEY and SVGEGT. This CDR3 comprises 17 residues.

This rearrangement joins TRBV12-3 or TRBV12-4 to TRBJ1-1; 10 nucleotides agree with TRBD1. The CDR3 extends over 17 amino acids. Unmatched junction bases numbered 10, after V lost 4 bases and J lost 2 bases. This CDR3 reads CASSSHLGQGVNTEAFF. CDR3 in DNA: TGTGCCAGCAGTTCCCATCTAGGACAGGGGGTTAACACTGAAGCTTTCTTT.

This clonotype was seen a few times. The chain links TRBV7-2 to TRBJ2-1, with 8 bases fitting TRBD2. The CDR3 length is 15 residues. The V and J ends lost 5 bases and 9 bases, in that order; junction bases with no gene match: 12. The germline V gene has CDR1 SGHTA and CDR2 FQGNSA. DNA of the CDR3: TGTGCCAGCAGCGGTGGACTAGCCCCTTCCGTTGAGCAGTTCTTC. Residues: CASSGGLAPSVEQFF. The full variable domain, completed using reference TRBV7-2 and TRBJ2-1, is GAGVSQSPSNKVTEKGKDVELRCDPISGHTALYWYRQSLGQGLEFLIYFQGNSAPDKSGLPSDRFSAERTGGSVSTLTIQRTQQEDSAVYLCASSGGLAPSVEQFFGPGTRLTVL.

This clonotype has more than one count but fewer than ten. This chain uses TRBV5-1 with TRBJ2-7; TRBD2 might be the D (5 bases). CDR3 length equals 14 residues. Per germline, CDR1 SGHRS and CDR2 YFSETQ. Trimming removed 0 bases at V and 6 bases at J, with 13 bases between. In nucleotides, the CDR3 is TGCGCCAGCAGCTTGGAAAGAGGGCCCCTCGAGCAGTACTTC. It translates to CASSLERGPLEQYF.